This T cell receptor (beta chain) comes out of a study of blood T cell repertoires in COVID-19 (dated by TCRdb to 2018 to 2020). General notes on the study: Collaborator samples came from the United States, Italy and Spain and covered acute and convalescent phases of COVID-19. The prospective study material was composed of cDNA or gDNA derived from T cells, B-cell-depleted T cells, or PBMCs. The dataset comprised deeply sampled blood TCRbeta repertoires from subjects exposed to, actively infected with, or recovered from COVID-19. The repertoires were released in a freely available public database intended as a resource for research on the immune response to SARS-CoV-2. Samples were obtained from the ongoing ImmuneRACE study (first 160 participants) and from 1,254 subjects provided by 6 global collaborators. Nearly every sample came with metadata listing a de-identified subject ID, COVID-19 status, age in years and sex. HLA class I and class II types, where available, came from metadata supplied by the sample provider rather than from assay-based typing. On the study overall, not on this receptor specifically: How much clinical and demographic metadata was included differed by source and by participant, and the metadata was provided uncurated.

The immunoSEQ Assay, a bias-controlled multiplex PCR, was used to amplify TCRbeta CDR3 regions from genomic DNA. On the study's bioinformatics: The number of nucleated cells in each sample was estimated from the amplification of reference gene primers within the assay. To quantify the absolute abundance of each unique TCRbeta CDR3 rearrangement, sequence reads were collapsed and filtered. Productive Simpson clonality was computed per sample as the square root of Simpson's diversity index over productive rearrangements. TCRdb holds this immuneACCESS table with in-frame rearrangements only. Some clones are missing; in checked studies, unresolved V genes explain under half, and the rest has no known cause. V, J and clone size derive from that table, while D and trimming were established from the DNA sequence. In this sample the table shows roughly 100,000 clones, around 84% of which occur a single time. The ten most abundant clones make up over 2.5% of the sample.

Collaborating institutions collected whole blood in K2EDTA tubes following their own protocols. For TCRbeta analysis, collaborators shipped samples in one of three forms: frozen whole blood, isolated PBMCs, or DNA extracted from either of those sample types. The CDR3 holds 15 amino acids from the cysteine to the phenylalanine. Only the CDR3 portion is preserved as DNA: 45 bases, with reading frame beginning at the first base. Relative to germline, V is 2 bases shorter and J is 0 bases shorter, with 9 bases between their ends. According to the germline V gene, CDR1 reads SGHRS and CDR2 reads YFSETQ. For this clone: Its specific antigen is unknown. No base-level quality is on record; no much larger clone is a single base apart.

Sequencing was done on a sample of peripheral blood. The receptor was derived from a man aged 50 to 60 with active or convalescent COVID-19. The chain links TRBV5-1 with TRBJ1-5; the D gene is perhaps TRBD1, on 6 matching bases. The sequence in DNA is TGCGCCAGCAGCTTAACAGGGAATAGCAATCAGCCCCAGCATTTT. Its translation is CASSLTGNSNQPQHF.